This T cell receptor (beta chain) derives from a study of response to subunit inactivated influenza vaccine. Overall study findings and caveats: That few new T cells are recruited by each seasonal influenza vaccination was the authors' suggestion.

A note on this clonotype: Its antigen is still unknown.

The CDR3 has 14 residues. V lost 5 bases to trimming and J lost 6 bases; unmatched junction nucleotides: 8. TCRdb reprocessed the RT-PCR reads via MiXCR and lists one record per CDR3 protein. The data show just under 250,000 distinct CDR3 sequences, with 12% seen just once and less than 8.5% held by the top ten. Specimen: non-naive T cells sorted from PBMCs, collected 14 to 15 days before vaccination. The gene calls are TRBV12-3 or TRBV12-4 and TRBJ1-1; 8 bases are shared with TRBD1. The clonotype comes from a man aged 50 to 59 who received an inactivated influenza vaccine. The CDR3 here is CASSETGVTAEAFF. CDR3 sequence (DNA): TGTGCCAGCAGTGAGACAGGGGTTACTGCTGAAGCTTTCTTT.